This TCR beta chain was observed in a study of T cell responses to AZD1222 COVID-19 vaccine. As for this clone: Its antigen is not known.

CDR1 and CDR2 from the germline V gene are SGHTA and FQGTGA. The CDR3 is 19 residues long. The V end lost 1 base, the J end lost 0 bases, and 16 bases lay between the germline ends. Findings of the study overall: With two AZD1222 doses given, Spike-specific TCR breadth and depth both rose. Repertoires were sampled only after the peak T cell response. Vaccine-associated CD4 TCRs spanned spike, dominant at 160-218 and 743-854. Nearly half of spike-specific TCRs reportedly go after variant regions that carry no mutations.

This table comes from immunoSEQ multiplex PCR, and its TCRdb copy is limited to in-frame clones, with some not included. The sample yields 200,000 or so clones, 93% seen once. The receptor was derived from an adult in good health. The chain carries TRBV7-3 and TRBJ2-6; D may be TRBD2 (6 bases). The starting material was peripheral blood, obtained on day 0 of MenACWY control vaccination. The CDR3 nucleotides are TGTGCCAGCAGCTTAAACCAGGTCGGGGGAGACTCTGGGGCCAACGTCCTGACTTTC. Residues: CASSLNQVGGDSGANVLTF.